This TCR beta chain is from a study of CD4 T cells in relation to SARS-CoV-2 and coronaviruses. The unexposed donors gave CD4+ T cells in about 2010-2019, prior to COVID-19. Isolation of CD4+ T cells took place after around 11 days in culture. Data came from immunoSEQ multiplex PCR; TCRdb stores just in-frame clones and leaves some out. The sample includes around 25,000 clones, less than 85% of them seen just once. This CDR3 has 14 amino acids. CDR1 is SGHRS, CDR2 YFSETQ, per germline. Unmatched junction bases numbered 8, after V lost 4 bases and J lost 5 bases. Turning to this clone: What it binds is not known.

The specimen was CD4+ T cells from PBMCs, cultured in vitro. V usage is TRBV5-1 and J usage is TRBJ2-7, with TRBD1 matching over 8 bases. The TCR originated in a human donor in good health. The CDR3 DNA sequence: TGCGCCAGCAGCGTGGACAGGGTGGTGAACGAGCAGTACTTC. Translating it yields CASSVDRVVNEQYF.